This T cell receptor (beta chain) was captured by sequencing in a study of cytomegalovirus exposure and HLA in healthy donors. For the study at large: An early release of data contained roughly 86 million unique TCRs, which came from HLA-typed donors. The Caucasian-associated ancestry cluster contained about 80% of the approximately 400 genotyped donors.

CDR1 is SEHNR and CDR2 is FQNEAQ in the germline V gene (reference sequence). V was clipped by 2 bases and J by 6 bases, with 14 bases between them. CDR3 size: 15 residues. About this clone: Its antigen is not known.

PCR used 60 Vbeta primers and 13 Jbeta primers. Repertoires were generated with immunoSEQ multiplex PCR, while TCRdb's copy carries only in-frame clones and drops some. The sample includes about 160,000 clones, around 80% of them seen just once. Overall study results and limits: Later analysis found that TCR beta chains associated with HLA were more clonally expanded than other, equally common chains.

The sequence was obtained from a man between 40 and 49 years old in good health and CMV-seronegative. The gene calls are TRBV7-9 and TRBJ2-1; a possible D gene is TRBD2 (6 bases). Sequenced sample: PBMCs. The DNA of the CDR3 is TGTGCCAGCAGCTTAACGGGAGCCATTCTCAATGAGCAGTTCTTC. This translates into CASSLTGAILNEQFF.